This entry describes one T cell receptor (beta chain). The table came from immunoSEQ multiplex PCR; TCRdb's copy has only in-frame clones and leaves some out. The sample carries 55,000 to 70,000 clones, approximately 80% recorded once. The record originates from a study of OX40 agonist ivuxolimab in advanced cancers. Trimming removed 6 bases from V and 9 bases from J, with 14 bases in between. CDR3 length: 12 residues. Germline V gene data show CDR1 as ENHRY and CDR2 as SYGVKD. The study sampled blood at baseline, cycle 4 day 1, and cycle 7 day 1. The clonotype was recovered from an adult with an advanced solid tumor such as melanoma, head and neck, liver or kidney cancer. This specimen consisted of CD4+ or CD8+ T cells sorted from blood, obtained in a trial of the OX40 agonist ivuxolimab. This chain links TRBV10-3 with TRBJ1-1, with a possible D match to TRBD1 (5 bases). The chain's CDR3 is CAISESQGKAFF. The CDR3 bases are TGTGCCATCAGCGAATCTCAGGGTAAAGCTTTCTTT.